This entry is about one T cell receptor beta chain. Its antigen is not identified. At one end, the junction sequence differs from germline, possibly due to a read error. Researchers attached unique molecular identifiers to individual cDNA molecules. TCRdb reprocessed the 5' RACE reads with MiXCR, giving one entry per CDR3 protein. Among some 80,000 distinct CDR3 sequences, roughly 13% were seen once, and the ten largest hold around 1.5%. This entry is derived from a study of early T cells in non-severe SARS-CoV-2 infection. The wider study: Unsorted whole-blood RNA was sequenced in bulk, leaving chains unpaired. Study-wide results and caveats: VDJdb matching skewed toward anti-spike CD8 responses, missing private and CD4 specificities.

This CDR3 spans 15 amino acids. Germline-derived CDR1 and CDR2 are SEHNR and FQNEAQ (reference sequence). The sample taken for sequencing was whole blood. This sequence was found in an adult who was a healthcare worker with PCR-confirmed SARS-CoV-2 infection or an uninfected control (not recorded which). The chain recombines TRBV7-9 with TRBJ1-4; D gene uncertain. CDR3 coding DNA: TGTGCCATCAGCTTAGCGCTTCAGGCAGGTCAAAAACTGTTTTTT. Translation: CAISLALQAGQKLFF.